These 9 T cell receptor beta chains share one sample of origin, sequenced in a study of blood T cell repertoires in COVID-19. The method was immunoSEQ multiplex PCR; TCRdb's version includes in-frame clones alone and lacks a portion of them. The table includes 300,000 to 350,000 clones, approximately 89% detected once. The sequencing input was PBMCs or T cells enriched from blood (not recorded which). These receptors were taken from a man in his thirties or forties who had recovered from COVID-19.

The chain joins TRBV5-4 to TRBJ1-6; 8 bases are shared with TRBD1. The germline V gene encodes CDR1 SGHNT and CDR2 YYREEE (reference sequence). After removal of 4 bases from V and 7 bases from J, the junction contained 7 bases not matched to a gene. The CDR3 has 15 residues. The CDR3 region has the DNA TGTGCCAGCAGCGTGGACAGGGTGGGGAATTCACCCCTCCACTTT. Translation: CASSVDRVGNSPLHF.

This chain uses TRBV6-5 with TRBJ2-7; 9 bases agree with TRBD2. The CDR3 spans 14 residues. V was pared by 7 bases and J by 2 bases, with 6 bases of the junction left unmatched. The germline V gene has CDR1 MNHEY and CDR2 SVGAGI. The CDR3 DNA reads as TGTGCCAGCACTCGAGCGGGGGGACCCTACGAGCAGTACTTC. Translation: CASTRAGGPYEQYF.

This clone came up once. The rearrangement uses TRBV28 and TRBJ1-1; a weak D match, TRBD1 (5 bases). Germline assignment: CDR1 MDHEN and CDR2 SYDVKM. The V gene lost 3 bases and the J gene lost 5 bases, with 10 bases spanning the gap. This CDR3 region has 13 residues. This CDR3 reads CASSFPRDTEAFF. The DNA of the CDR3 is TGTGCCAGCAGTTTCCCCAGGGATACTGAAGCTTTCTTT. The complete variable domain, with remaining parts taken from reference TRBV28 and TRBJ1-1, reads DVKVTQSSRYLVKRTGEKVFLECVQDMDHENMFWYRQDPGLGLRLIYFSYDVKMKEKGDIPEGYSVSREKKERFSLILESASTNQTSMYLCASSFPRDTEAFFGQGTRLTVV.

The rearrangement uses TRBV3-1 (or the pseudogene TRBV3-2) and TRBJ2-2, with a tentative D call TRBD2 (7 bases). This CDR3 has 16 residues. V dropped 1 base and J dropped 7 bases, with 16 bases sitting between them. Germline loops: CDR1 LGHDT, CDR2 YNNKEL (reference sequence). Written as DNA, the CDR3 is TGTGCCAGCAGCCAAGGCTTCGGGGGGCTCATCGGGGAGCTGTTTTTT. This translates into CASSQGFGGLIGELFF.

In its sample, this clone was seen a few times. CDR3 sequence: CASSLARGGPVSYEQYF. The CDR3 DNA reads as TGTGCCAGCAGCTTAGCGAGGGGGGGACCTGTCTCCTACGAGCAGTACTTC. The V and J genes are TRBV7-9 and TRBJ2-7, with TRBD2 as a possible D gene (7 bases). CDR3 length: 17 residues. V was trimmed by 0 bases and J by 0 bases, leaving 15 bases between them. CDR1 is SEHNR, CDR2 FQNEAQ, per germline (reference sequence). The whole variable domain, filled in from reference TRBV7-9 and TRBJ2-7, reads DTGVSQNPRHKITKRGQNVTFRCDPISEHNRLYWYRQTLGQGPEFLTYFQNEAQLEKSRLLSDRFSAERPKGSFSTLEIQRTEQGDSAMYLCASSLARGGPVSYEQYFGPGTRLTVT.

The V call is TRBV6-5, the J call TRBJ1-6; a weak D match, TRBD1 (6 bases). Germline V lookup: CDR1 MNHEY, CDR2 SVGAGI. V was cut by 7 bases and J by 7 bases, with 20 bases left in between. The CDR3 consists of 16 residues. CDR3 region: CASTYSRLTGNSPLHF. In DNA form, the CDR3 reads TGTGCCAGCACCTACTCCCGGCTGACAGGAAATTCACCCCTCCACTTT.

CDR3 DNA: TGCGCCAGCAGCCAAGATGCCCGGAGCACTGAAGCTTTCTTT. This translates into CASSQDARSTEAFF. The genes are TRBV4-1 and TRBJ1-1; D not certain. This CDR3 comprises 14 residues. The V and J ends lost 0 bases and 4 bases respectively, with 9 bases between them. CDR1 and CDR2 from the germline V gene are MGHRA and YSYEKL.

V usage is TRBV9 and J usage is TRBJ1-1; the match to TRBD1 covers 7 bases. The CDR3 is made up of 15 amino acids. V lost 1 base, J lost 4 bases, and 7 bases stayed unmatched. Germline V gene data show CDR1 as SGDLS and CDR2 as YYNGEE. The CDR3 DNA sequence: TGTGCCAGCAGCGTACAGGGGGACTGGGGCACTGAAGCTTTCTTT. Encoded protein: CASSVQGDWGTEAFF.

The J gene is TRBJ1-5, the V gene TRBV6-5, with 11 bases fitting TRBD1. Losses at the gene ends were 6 bases for V and 6 bases for J; bases not matched to a gene: 7. Germline CDR1 and CDR2: MNHEY and SVGAGI. This CDR3 has 15 residues. The CDR3 nucleotides read TGTGCCAGCAGCCCCACGGACAGGGGGCTTCAGCCCCAGCATTTT. The encoded protein is CASSPTDRGLQPQHF.